This T cell receptor beta chain was sequenced during a study of neurological immune-mediated disorders. TCRdb reprocessed the 5' RACE reads with MiXCR, giving one entry per CDR3 protein. The sample records about 66,000 distinct CDR3 sequences, about 4.9% being singletons. There are many counts of this clonotype. The CDR3 is 13 residues long. The sequence came from a young man with multiple sclerosis. The sequenced material came from PBMCs. The rearrangement uses TRBV21-1 and TRBJ1-3. TRBV21-1 is labeled a pseudogene. CDR3 bases: TGTGCCAGCAGCAAGGCAGGGGGAAACACCATATATTTT. This translates into CASSKAGGNTIYF.